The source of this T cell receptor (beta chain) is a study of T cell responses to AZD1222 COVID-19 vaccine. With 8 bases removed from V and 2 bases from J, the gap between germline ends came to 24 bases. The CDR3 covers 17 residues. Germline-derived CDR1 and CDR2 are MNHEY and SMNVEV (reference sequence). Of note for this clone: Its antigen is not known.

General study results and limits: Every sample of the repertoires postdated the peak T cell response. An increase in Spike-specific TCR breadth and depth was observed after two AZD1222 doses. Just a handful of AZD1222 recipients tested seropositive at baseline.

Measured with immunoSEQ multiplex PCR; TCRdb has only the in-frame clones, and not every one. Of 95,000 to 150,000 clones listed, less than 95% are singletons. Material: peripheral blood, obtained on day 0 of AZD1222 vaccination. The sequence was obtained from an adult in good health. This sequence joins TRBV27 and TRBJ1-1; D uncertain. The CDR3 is CASSPAAPMLFNTEAFF. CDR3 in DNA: TGTGCCAGCTCCCCGGCGGCTCCTATGCTTTTCAACACTGAAGCTTTCTTT.